One and the same sample provided the 5 T cell receptor beta chains below, sequenced in a study of T-cell reconstitution after alpha-beta-depleted transplantation in children. A TCRbeta library incorporating unique molecular identifiers was prepared. TCRdb processed the PCR reads anew with MiXCR; each CDR3 protein has one entry. The sample holds a few hundred thousand distinct CDR3 sequences, around 16% seen once. The sample here was PBMCs from the stem cell graft donor, taken from the stem cell graft. Every receptor here comes from a human donor who donated a stem cell graft to a child with acute lymphoblastic leukemia.

The chain combines TRBV20-1 with TRBJ1-1, with 10 bases matching TRBD1. V gave up 6 bases and J gave up 4 bases; unmatched junction bases: 8. Germline V lookup: CDR1 DFQATT, CDR2 SNEGSKA (reference sequence). There are 14 residues in the CDR3. CDR3 sequence: CSAGSGQGITEAFF. The CDR3 coding sequence is TGCAGTGCGGGATCGGGACAGGGGATCACTGAAGCTTTCTTT.

This clonotype was found once. The chain joins TRBV9 to TRBJ2-7; 8 positions match TRBD2. Germline V gene sequence: CDR1 SGDLS, CDR2 YYNGEE. Trimming removed 2 bases from V and 6 bases from J; junction bases left unmatched: 10. The CDR3 extends over 15 amino acids. In DNA, the CDR3 is TGTGCCAGCAGCGTGGGACTAGTCGGGAGTGCCGAGCAGTACTTC. Translating gives CASSVGLVGSAEQYF. Full variable domain (outside the CDR3, taken from reference TRBV9 and TRBJ2-7): DSGVTQTPKHLITATGQRVTLRCSPRSGDLSVYWYQQSLDQGLQFLIQYYNGEERAKGNILERFSAQQFPDLHSELNLSSLELGDSALYFCASSVGLVGSAEQYFGPGTRLTVT.

The sample holds a few counts of this clonotype. The chain joins TRBV24-1 to TRBJ1-1; D is unresolved. V was trimmed by 4 bases and J by 5 bases, leaving 10 bases between them. CDR1 and CDR2 (germline): KGHDR, SFDVKD. The CDR3 is made up of 13 amino acids. CDR3: CATSEGSYTEAFF. DNA of the CDR3: TGTGCCACCAGTGAGGGAAGTTATACTGAAGCTTTCTTT.

This clonotype was picked up many times. J is TRBJ2-1 and V is TRBV5-1; possibly TRBD2 for D (5 bases). This CDR3 is 16 amino acids long. Germline assignment: CDR1 SGHRS and CDR2 YFSETQ. The V end lost 0 bases, the J end lost 4 bases, and 14 bases lay between the germline ends. The CDR3 reads CASSLGLAFPYNEQFF. Written as DNA, the CDR3 is TGCGCCAGCAGCTTGGGCCTAGCTTTCCCTTACAATGAGCAGTTCTTC.

The rearrangement links TRBV11-2 to TRBJ1-3; possible D gene TRBD1, 6 bases. V lost 6 bases and J lost 0, with 12 bases in between. Per the germline V gene, CDR1 is SGHAT and CDR2 is FQNNGV. This CDR3 has 15 residues. The CDR3, as DNA: TGTGCCAGCAGTCCAACAGGGATCTCTGGAAACACCATATATTTT. As protein: CASSPTGISGNTIYF.